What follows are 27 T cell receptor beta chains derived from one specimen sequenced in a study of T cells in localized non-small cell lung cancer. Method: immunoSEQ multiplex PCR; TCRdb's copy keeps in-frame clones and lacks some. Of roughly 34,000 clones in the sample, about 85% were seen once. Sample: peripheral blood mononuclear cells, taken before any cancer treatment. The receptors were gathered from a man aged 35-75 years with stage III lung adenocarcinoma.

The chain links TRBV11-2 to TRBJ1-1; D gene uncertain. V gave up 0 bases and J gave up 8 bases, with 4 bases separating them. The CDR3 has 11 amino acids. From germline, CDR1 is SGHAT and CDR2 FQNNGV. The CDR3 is CASSLDREAFF. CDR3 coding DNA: TGTGCCAGCAGCTTAGATAGGGAAGCTTTCTTT.

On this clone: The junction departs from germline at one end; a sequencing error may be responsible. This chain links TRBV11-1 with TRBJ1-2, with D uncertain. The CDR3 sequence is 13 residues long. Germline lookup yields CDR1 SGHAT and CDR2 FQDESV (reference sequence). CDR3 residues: CAGSLVANYGYTF. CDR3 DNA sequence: TGTGCCGGCAGCTTAGTAGCAAACTATGGCTACACCTTC.

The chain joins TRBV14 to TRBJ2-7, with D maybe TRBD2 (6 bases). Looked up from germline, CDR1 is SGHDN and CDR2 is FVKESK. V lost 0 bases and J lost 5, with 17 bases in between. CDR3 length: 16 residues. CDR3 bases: TGTGCCAGCAGCCAAGACTTAGCGGATCCCCGGGACGAGCAGTACTTC. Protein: CASSQDLADPRDEQYF.

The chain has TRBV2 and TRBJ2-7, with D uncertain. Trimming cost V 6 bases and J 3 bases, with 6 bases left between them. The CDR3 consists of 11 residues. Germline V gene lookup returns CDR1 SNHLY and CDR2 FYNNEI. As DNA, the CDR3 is TGTGCCAGCAGAGAACGCTACGAGCAGTACTTC. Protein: CASRERYEQYF. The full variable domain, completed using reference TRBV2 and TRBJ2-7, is EPEVTQTPSHQVTQMGQEVILRCVPISNHLYFYWYRQILGQKVEFLVSFYNNEISEKSEIFDDQFSVERPDGSNFTLKIRSTKLEDSAMYFCASRERYEQYFGPGTRLTVT.

The CDR3 DNA sequence: TGTGCCAGCAGTCATAAGAGCCAGAACACTGAAGCTTTCTTT. Its protein product is CASSHKSQNTEAFF. The chain links TRBV6-5 to TRBJ1-1; D ambiguous. Trimming took 5 bases from V and 1 from J, leaving 11 bases between them. CDR3 length: 14 amino acids. CDR1 is MNHEY and CDR2 is SVGAGI in the germline V gene.

CDR3 sequence reads: CASSKLFRATSTYEQYF. The CDR3, as DNA: TGTGCCAGCAGCAAACTTTTTCGGGCGACATCAACCTACGAGCAGTACTTC. The chain links TRBV21-1 to TRBJ2-7. TRBV21-1 is deemed a pseudogene. This CDR3 comprises 17 residues.

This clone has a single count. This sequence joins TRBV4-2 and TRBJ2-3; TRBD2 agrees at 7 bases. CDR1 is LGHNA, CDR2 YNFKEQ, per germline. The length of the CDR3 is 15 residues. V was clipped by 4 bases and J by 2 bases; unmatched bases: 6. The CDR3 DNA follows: TGTGCCAGCAGCCTACGCGGGGGAATCACAGATACGCAGTATTTT. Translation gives CASSLRGGITDTQYF.

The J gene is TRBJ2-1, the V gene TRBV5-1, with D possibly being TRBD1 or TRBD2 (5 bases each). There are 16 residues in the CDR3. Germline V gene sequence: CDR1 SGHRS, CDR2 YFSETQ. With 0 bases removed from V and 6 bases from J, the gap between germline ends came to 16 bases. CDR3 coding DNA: TGCGCCAGCAGCTTGGCCGGGGCGCCTCCTGGCAATGAGCAGTTCTTC. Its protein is CASSLAGAPPGNEQFF.

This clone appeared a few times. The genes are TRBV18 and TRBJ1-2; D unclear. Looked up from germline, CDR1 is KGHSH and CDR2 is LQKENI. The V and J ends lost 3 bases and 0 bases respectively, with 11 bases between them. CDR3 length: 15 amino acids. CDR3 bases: TGTGCCAGCTCACCGGGTACCGCAGCTAACTATGGCTACACCTTC. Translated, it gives CASSPGTAANYGYTF.

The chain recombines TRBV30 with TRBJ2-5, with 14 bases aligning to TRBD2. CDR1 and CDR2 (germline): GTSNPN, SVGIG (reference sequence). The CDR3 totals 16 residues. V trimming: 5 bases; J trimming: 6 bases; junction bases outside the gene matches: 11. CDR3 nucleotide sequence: TGTGCCTGGGGGAGTGAAGGGACTAGCGGGGGAAAGACCCAGTACTTC. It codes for CAWGSEGTSGGKTQYF.

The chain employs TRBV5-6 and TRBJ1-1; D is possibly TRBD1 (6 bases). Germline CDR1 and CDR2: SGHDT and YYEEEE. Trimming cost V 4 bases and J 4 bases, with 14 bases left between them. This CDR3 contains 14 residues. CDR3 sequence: CASSPVTGSTEAFF. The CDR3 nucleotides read TGTGCCAGCAGCCCGGTAACAGGGAGCACTGAAGCTTTCTTT.

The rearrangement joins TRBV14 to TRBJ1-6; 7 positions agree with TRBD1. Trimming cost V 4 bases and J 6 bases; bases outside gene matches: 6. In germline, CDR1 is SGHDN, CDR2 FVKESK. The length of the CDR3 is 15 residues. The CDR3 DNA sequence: TGTGCCAGCAGCCTTCCAGGGGGGAGTAATTCACCCCTCCACTTT. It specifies CASSLPGGSNSPLHF.

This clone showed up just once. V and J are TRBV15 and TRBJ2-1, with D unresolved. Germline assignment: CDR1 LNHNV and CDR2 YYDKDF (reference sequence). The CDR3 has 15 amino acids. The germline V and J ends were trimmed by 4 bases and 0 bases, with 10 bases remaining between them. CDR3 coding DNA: TGTGCCACCAGCATTGGACCGAACTCCTACAATGAGCAGTTCTTC. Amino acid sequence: CATSIGPNSYNEQFF.

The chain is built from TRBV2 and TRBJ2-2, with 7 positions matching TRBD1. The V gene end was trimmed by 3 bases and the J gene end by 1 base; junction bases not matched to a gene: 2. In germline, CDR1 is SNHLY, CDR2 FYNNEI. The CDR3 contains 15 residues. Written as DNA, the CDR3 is TGTGCCAGCAGTGAGACAGGGATGAACACCGGGGAGCTGTTTTTT. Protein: CASSETGMNTGELFF.

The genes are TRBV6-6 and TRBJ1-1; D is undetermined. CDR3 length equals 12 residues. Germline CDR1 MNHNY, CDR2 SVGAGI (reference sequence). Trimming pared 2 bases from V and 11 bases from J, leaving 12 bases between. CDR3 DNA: TGTGCCAGCAGTTACAGCAGGCGAGAGGCTTTCTTT. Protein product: CASSYSRREAFF.

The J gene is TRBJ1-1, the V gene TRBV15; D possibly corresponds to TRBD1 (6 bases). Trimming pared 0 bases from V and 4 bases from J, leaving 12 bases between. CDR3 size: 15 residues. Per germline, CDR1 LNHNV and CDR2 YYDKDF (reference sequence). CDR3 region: CATSRDQLGGTEAFF. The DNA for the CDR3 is TGTGCCACCAGCAGAGATCAGTTAGGGGGCACTGAAGCTTTCTTT.

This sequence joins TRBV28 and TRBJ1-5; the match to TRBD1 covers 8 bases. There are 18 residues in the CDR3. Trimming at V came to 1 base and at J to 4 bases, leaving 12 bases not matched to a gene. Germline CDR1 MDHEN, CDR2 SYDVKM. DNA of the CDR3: TGTGCCAGCAGTTTATCCCGACAGGGGCGGTTTTTAAATCAGCCCCAGCATTTT. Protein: CASSLSRQGRFLNQPQHF.

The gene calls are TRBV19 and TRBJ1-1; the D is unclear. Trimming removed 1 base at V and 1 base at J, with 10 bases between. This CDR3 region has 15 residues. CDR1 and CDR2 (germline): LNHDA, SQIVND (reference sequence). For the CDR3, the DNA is TGTGCCAGTAGTATAGTCATGGACTGGAACACTGAAGCTTTCTTT. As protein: CASSIVMDWNTEAFF.

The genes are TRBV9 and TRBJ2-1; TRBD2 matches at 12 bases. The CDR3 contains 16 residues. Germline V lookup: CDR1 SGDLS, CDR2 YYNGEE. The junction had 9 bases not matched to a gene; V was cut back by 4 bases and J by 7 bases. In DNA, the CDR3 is TGTGCCAGCAGCCCCCGCCCCCTAGCGGGGGGGAATGAGCAGTTCTTC. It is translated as CASSPRPLAGGNEQFF. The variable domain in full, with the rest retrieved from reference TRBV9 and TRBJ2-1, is DSGVTQTPKHLITATGQRVTLRCSPRSGDLSVYWYQQSLDQGLQFLIQYYNGEERAKGNILERFSAQQFPDLHSELNLSSLELGDSALYFCASSPRPLAGGNEQFFGPGTRLTVL.

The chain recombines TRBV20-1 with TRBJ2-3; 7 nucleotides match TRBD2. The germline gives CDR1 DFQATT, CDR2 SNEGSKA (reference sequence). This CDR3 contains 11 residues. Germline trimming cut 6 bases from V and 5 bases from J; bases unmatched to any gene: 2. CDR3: CSAKRGDTQYF. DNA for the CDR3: TGCAGTGCCAAGCGGGGAGATACGCAGTATTTT.

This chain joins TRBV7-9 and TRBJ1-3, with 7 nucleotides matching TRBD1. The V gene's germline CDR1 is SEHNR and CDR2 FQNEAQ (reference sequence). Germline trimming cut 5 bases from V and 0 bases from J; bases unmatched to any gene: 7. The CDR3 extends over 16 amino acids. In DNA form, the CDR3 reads TGTGCCAGCAGCCCATCCGCAGGGGGCTCTGGAAACACCATATATTTT. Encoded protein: CASSPSAGGSGNTIYF.

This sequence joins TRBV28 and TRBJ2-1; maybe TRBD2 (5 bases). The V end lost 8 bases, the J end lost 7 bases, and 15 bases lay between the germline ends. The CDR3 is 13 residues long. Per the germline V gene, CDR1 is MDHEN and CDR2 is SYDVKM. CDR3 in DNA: TGTGCCAGCCTTCGGGGTAGGAGTAATGAGCAGTTCTTC. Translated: CASLRGRSNEQFF.

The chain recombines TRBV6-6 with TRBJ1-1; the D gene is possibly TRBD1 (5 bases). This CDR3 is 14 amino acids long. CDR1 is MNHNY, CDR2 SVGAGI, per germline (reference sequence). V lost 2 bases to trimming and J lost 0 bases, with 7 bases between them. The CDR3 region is CASSYAGMNTEAFF. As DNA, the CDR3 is TGTGCCAGCAGTTACGCAGGGATGAACACTGAAGCTTTCTTT.

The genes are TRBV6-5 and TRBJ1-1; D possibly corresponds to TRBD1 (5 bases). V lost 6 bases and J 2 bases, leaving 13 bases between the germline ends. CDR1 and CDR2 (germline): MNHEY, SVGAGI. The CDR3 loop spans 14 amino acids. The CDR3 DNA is TGTGCCAGCAGCACAAGTCAGGGAAACACTGAAGCTTTCTTT. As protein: CASSTSQGNTEAFF.

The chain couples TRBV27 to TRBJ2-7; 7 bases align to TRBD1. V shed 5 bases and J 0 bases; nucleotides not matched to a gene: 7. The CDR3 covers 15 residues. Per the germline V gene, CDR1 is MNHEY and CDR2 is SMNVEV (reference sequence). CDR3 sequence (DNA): TGTGCCAGCAGTCCGCAATGGACAGGCTCCTACGAGCAGTACTTC. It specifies CASSPQWTGSYEQYF.

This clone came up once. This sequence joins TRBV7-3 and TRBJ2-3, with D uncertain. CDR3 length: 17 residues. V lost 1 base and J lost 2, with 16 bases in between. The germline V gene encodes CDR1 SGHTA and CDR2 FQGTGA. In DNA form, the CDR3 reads TGTGCCAGCAGCTTAATTGGCCAGCCTCTGATCACAGATACGCAGTATTTT. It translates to CASSLIGQPLITDTQYF.

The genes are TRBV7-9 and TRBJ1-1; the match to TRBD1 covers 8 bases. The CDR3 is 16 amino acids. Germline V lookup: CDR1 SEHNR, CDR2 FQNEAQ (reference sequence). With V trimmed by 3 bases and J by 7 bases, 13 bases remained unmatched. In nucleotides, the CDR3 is TGTGCCAGCAGCTTCCCCACGGACAGGGAGGGCGGTGAAGCTTTCTTT. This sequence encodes CASSFPTDREGGEAFF.